The 30 T cell receptor beta chains below all came from one sample that was sequenced in a study of control samples from healthy donors and cancer patients. Sequenced by immunoSEQ multiplex PCR; TCRdb stores in-frame clones only, minus some. Of fewer than 95,000 clones in the sample, about nine tenths were seen once. Sequencing was done on a sample of blood. The origin of the receptors is a man aged 30 to 39 in good health.

The chain employs TRBV29-1 and TRBJ1-2; D gene uncertain. Germline V gene lookup returns CDR1 SQVTM and CDR2 ANQGSEA. The ends were cut back, 6 bases at V and 0 bases at J, with 20 bases in the middle. The CDR3 extends over 16 amino acids. The CDR3, as DNA: TGCAGCGTGACTCGAGGACTCCAGCGCGCTAACTATGGCTACACCTTC. Translating it yields CSVTRGLQRANYGYTF.

The rearrangement uses TRBV5-1 and TRBJ1-2; D unresolved. The ends were cut back, 3 bases at V and 7 bases at J, with 13 bases in the middle. This CDR3 has 13 amino acids. Germline CDR1 is SGHRS and CDR2 is YFSETQ. CDR3 in amino acids: CASSSGAPSGYTF. DNA for the CDR3: TGCGCCAGCAGCTCCGGTGCTCCGTCTGGCTACACCTTC.

Only one count was recorded for this clone. The chain uses TRBV5-1 and TRBJ2-5; TRBD2 agrees at 11 bases. The CDR3 is 16 residues long. Germline trimming cut 5 bases from V and 5 bases from J; bases unmatched to any gene: 11. CDR1 SGHRS and CDR2 YFSETQ come from the germline V gene. CDR3 bases: TGCGCCAGCAGTTCCCGACTAGCGGGGCCGGGGGAGACCCAGTACTTC. This codes for CASSSRLAGPGETQYF.

This clone came up a few times. CDR3: CASSMTGGAAGYTF. The CDR3 DNA reads as TGTGCCAGTAGTATGACAGGGGGCGCCGCCGGCTACACCTTC. J is TRBJ1-2 and V is TRBV19, with 10 bases fitting TRBD1. Germline loops: CDR1 LNHDA, CDR2 SQIVND (reference sequence). Trimming cost V 3 bases and J 8 bases; bases outside gene matches: 6. The CDR3 has 14 amino acids. Based on the CDR3 plus reference TRBV19 and TRBJ1-2, the full variable domain is DGGITQSPKYLFRKEGQNVTLSCEQNLNHDAMYWYRQDPGQGLRLIYYSQIVNDFQKGDIAEGYSVSREKKESFPLTVTSAQKNPTAFYLCASSMTGGAAGYTFGSGTRLTVV.

This clone was detected once. J is TRBJ2-7 and V is TRBV6-5; 8 positions agree with TRBD1. The CDR3 runs to 15 residues. V shed 0 bases, J shed 2 bases, and the junction held 3 bases outside the gene matches. Looked up from germline, CDR1 is MNHEY and CDR2 is SVGAGI. The CDR3, as DNA: TGTGCCAGCAGTTACTCTCCGACAGGGGCCTACGAGCAGTACTTC. Its translation is CASSYSPTGAYEQYF.

The chain links TRBV25-1 to TRBJ2-5, with TRBD1 matching 9 bases. The CDR3 has 17 amino acids. J was trimmed by 2 bases and V by 3 bases; bases with no gene match: 10. CDR1 MGHDK and CDR2 SYGVNS come from the germline V gene. CDR3 residues: CASSDPPGTGIQETQYF. CDR3 DNA sequence: TGTGCCAGCAGTGATCCTCCCGGGACAGGGATACAAGAGACCCAGTACTTC.

The chain couples TRBV27 to TRBJ2-5, with 8 nucleotides matching TRBD2. Losses at the gene ends were 6 bases for V and 4 bases for J; bases not matched to a gene: 10. Germline values: CDR1 MNHEY, CDR2 SMNVEV (reference sequence). The CDR3 is 15 amino acids. In nucleotides, the CDR3 is TGTGCCAGCAGGTCGGACGGGAGGGCGAGAGAGACCCAGTACTTC. Translating gives CASRSDGRARETQYF.

V usage is TRBV11-1 and J usage is TRBJ2-3; D is ambiguous. Germline V gene lookup returns CDR1 SGHAT and CDR2 FQDESV (reference sequence). The germline V and J ends were trimmed by 3 bases and 4 bases, with 17 bases remaining between them. This CDR3 is 16 amino acids long. Here the CDR3 DNA reads TGTGCCAGCAGCTTCTCCGCGGCCCACCGAGCAGATACGCAGTATTTT. Its protein is CASSFSAAHRADTQYF.

The chain is built from TRBV7-9 and TRBJ2-7, with TRBD2 matching 8 bases. The CDR3 covers 16 residues. CDR1 and CDR2 (germline): SEHNR, FQNEAQ (reference sequence). The J segment lost 2 bases and the V segment lost 5 bases, leaving 11 bases of the junction unmatched. CDR3 sequence (DNA): TGTGCCAGCAGCCCGCGGGGTGCGGGAGGACCCTACGAGCAGTACTTC. Amino acid sequence: CASSPRGAGGPYEQYF. The full variable domain, with the rest looked up from reference TRBV7-9 and TRBJ2-7, is DTGVSQNPRHKITKRGQNVTFRCDPISEHNRLYWYRQTLGQGPEFLTYFQNEAQLEKSRLLSDRFSAERPKGSFSTLEIQRTEQGDSAMYLCASSPRGAGGPYEQYFGPGTRLTVT.

This chain uses TRBV6-5 with TRBJ1-1; 8 nucleotides line up with TRBD1. The CDR3 length is 15 residues. Germline V gene lookup returns CDR1 MNHEY and CDR2 SVGAGI. Trimming at V came to 6 bases and at J to 1 base, leaving 7 bases not matched to a gene. As DNA, the CDR3 is TGTGCCAGCAGGCAGACAGGGGCGCCGAACACTGAAGCTTTCTTT. Its protein product is CASRQTGAPNTEAFF.

The chain recombines TRBV25-1 with TRBJ1-1; 8 bases line up with TRBD1. Germline V gene data show CDR1 as MGHDK and CDR2 as SYGVNS. Losses at the gene ends were 6 bases for V and 7 bases for J; bases not matched to a gene: 10. The length of the CDR3 is 14 residues. CDR3 DNA sequence: TGTGCCAGCAGCGAGGGTTCGGGACAGGATGAAGCTTTCTTT. This codes for CASSEGSGQDEAFF.

The CDR3 DNA reads as TGCGCCAGCAGCCGATCCGGGACAGGGACTAATGAAAAACTGTTTTTT. Amino acids: CASSRSGTGTNEKLFF. The chain couples TRBV4-3 to TRBJ1-4; 9 bases align to TRBD1. The germline CDR1 and CDR2 sequences are LGHNA and YSLEER. The CDR3 is 16 amino acids. After removal of 4 bases from V and 2 bases from J, the junction contained 5 bases not matched to a gene.

The count of this clone is one. V and J are TRBV28 and TRBJ1-2; D perhaps matches TRBD1 (6 bases). Germline V gene data show CDR1 as MDHEN and CDR2 as SYDVKM. This CDR3 spans 13 amino acids. V lost 6 bases, J lost 10 bases, and 18 bases lay in between. CDR3 region: CASSTGQKDHYTF. The CDR3 DNA reads TGTGCCAGCAGCACGGGACAAAAGGATCACTACACCTTC.

V and J are TRBV9 and TRBJ2-1; D unclear. The ends were cut back, 0 bases at V and 0 bases at J, with 10 bases in the middle. In germline, CDR1 is SGDLS, CDR2 YYNGEE. The CDR3 is 16 amino acids. Here the CDR3 DNA reads TGTGCCAGCAGCGTAGCCGGGCCCGGCTCCTACAATGAGCAGTTCTTC. This gives the protein CASSVAGPGSYNEQFF.

This chain links TRBV11-2 with TRBJ1-5, with 8 bases aligning to TRBD1. V lost 3 bases and J lost 7; bases outside the gene matches: 5. Per germline, CDR1 SGHAT and CDR2 FQNNGV. The CDR3 length is 14 residues. The CDR3 DNA sequence: TGTGCCAGCAGCTTTACAGGACAGGGACAGCCCCAGCATTTT. As protein: CASSFTGQGQPQHF.

V and J are TRBV5-1 and TRBJ2-2; unclear D gene. The V end was cut by 4 bases, the J end by 6 bases, with 16 bases between. The germline V gene encodes CDR1 SGHRS and CDR2 YFSETQ. This CDR3 contains 15 residues. The CDR3 protein is CASSGTGPPSGELFF. In DNA form, the CDR3 reads TGCGCCAGCAGCGGTACCGGGCCGCCCTCCGGGGAGCTGTTTTTT.

The V call is TRBV9, the J call TRBJ2-1; TRBD2 aligns across 12 bases. CDR1 is SGDLS and CDR2 is YYNGEE in the germline V gene. The CDR3 totals 16 residues. Trimming removed 3 bases from V and 10 bases from J; junction bases left unmatched: 11. CDR3 sequence: CASSGAGLAGPPEQFF. Here the CDR3 DNA reads TGTGCCAGCAGCGGGGCGGGACTAGCGGGCCCTCCGGAGCAGTTCTTC. Variable domain in full (rest from reference TRBV9 and TRBJ2-1): DSGVTQTPKHLITATGQRVTLRCSPRSGDLSVYWYQQSLDQGLQFLIQYYNGEERAKGNILERFSAQQFPDLHSELNLSSLELGDSALYFCASSGAGLAGPPEQFFGPGTRLTVL.

The rearrangement links TRBV6-1 to TRBJ1-2, with 8 bases matching TRBD1. V lost 4 bases and J lost 8; bases outside the gene matches: 6. The length of the CDR3 is 13 residues. Looked up from germline, CDR1 is MNHNS and CDR2 is SASEGT. CDR3 amino acids: CASSVARGRGYTF. The CDR3 DNA reads as TGTGCCAGCAGTGTAGCCAGGGGGCGAGGCTACACCTTC.

This chain connects TRBV6-2 or TRBV6-3 to TRBJ1-5; no definite D call. The CDR3 consists of 17 residues. The germline CDR1 and CDR2 sequences are MNHEY and SVGEGT. V lost 3 bases to trimming and J lost 0 bases, with 15 bases between them. The CDR3 protein is CASSYAWTESSNQPQHF. The CDR3 bases are TGTGCCAGCAGTTATGCCTGGACGGAGTCTAGCAATCAGCCCCAGCATTTT.

The chain combines TRBV5-4 with TRBJ2-1; D remains ambiguous. With 0 bases removed from V and 6 bases from J, the gap between germline ends came to 1 base. The CDR3 consists of 11 residues. Germline V gives CDR1 SGHNT, CDR2 YYREEE (reference sequence). CDR3 amino acids: CASSLANEQFF. In nucleotides, the CDR3 is TGTGCCAGCAGCTTGGCCAATGAGCAGTTCTTC. The full variable domain, completed using reference TRBV5-4 and TRBJ2-1, is ETGVTQSPTHLIKTRGQQVTLRCSSQSGHNTVSWYQQALGQGPQFIFQYYREEENGRGNFPPRFSGLQFPNYSSELNVNALELDDSALYLCASSLANEQFFGPGTRLTVL.

The DNA of the CDR3 is TGCGCCAGCAGTGAAGGAGATACGCAGTATTTT. This codes for CASSEGDTQYF. This chain uses TRBV10-1 with TRBJ2-3; D unresolved. The CDR3 loop spans 11 amino acids. Germline V gene sequence: CDR1 WNHNN, CDR2 SYGVQD (reference sequence). V lost 3 bases, J lost 5 bases, and 3 bases lay in between.

V gene TRBV7-9 combines with J gene TRBJ1-4; D is undetermined. V lost 5 bases, J lost 5 bases, and 15 bases lay in between. CDR1 SEHNR and CDR2 FQNEAQ come from the germline V gene (reference sequence). This CDR3 spans 15 amino acids. The CDR3 nucleotides are TGTGCCAGCAGCCCGCGGACCGTCCCGAATGAAAAACTGTTTTTT. Translated: CASSPRTVPNEKLFF.

The rearrangement uses TRBV6-6 and TRBJ1-2, with a tentative D call TRBD1 (5 bases). The CDR3 length is 14 residues. Deletions cut 3 bases from V and 2 bases from J, with 10 bases between. Germline CDR1 is MNHNY and CDR2 is SVGAGI (reference sequence). In nucleotides, the CDR3 is TGTGCCAGCAGTTATTCTGGGGCGAACTATGGCTACACCTTC. Its protein product is CASSYSGANYGYTF.

V and J are TRBV30 and TRBJ2-5; D gene unclear. Germline loops: CDR1 GTSNPN, CDR2 SVGIG (reference sequence). The CDR3 spans 13 residues. V was trimmed by 3 bases and J by 3 bases, leaving 11 bases between them. DNA of the CDR3: TGTGCCTGGAGCGGATATACAGAAGAGACCCAGTACTTC. Translation: CAWSGYTEETQYF.

This chain uses TRBV6-4 with TRBJ2-1; D is perhaps TRBD2 (6 bases). The V end was cut by 0 bases, the J end by 6 bases, with 15 bases between. The germline V gene has CDR1 MRHNA and CDR2 SNTAGT. This CDR3 is built from 16 residues. The CDR3 region has the DNA TGTGCCAGCAGTGACTCTTGGGCGGGAAGGGGCAATGAGCAGTTCTTC. The encoded protein is CASSDSWAGRGNEQFF.

The rearrangement links TRBV6-5 to TRBJ2-1; 11 positions agree with TRBD2. The CDR3 is made up of 15 amino acids. Looked up from germline, CDR1 is MNHEY and CDR2 is SVGAGI. Trimming removed 4 bases from V and 7 bases from J; junction bases left unmatched: 6. The CDR3 sequence: CASSFSGTSGNEQFF. The CDR3 DNA reads as TGTGCCAGCAGTTTCTCCGGGACTAGCGGAAATGAGCAGTTCTTC.

The chain has TRBV18 and TRBJ2-7; D perhaps matches TRBD1 (6 bases). Per germline, CDR1 KGHSH and CDR2 LQKENI. There are 14 residues in the CDR3. Trimming pared 6 bases from V and 3 bases from J, leaving 15 bases between. In nucleotides, the CDR3 is TGTGCCAGCTCCCTGGACAGCAGGGGCTACGAGCAGTACTTC. It encodes CASSLDSRGYEQYF.

The chain links TRBV5-1 to TRBJ2-1; D is uncertain. The CDR3 has 16 amino acids. The V gene lost 2 bases and the J gene lost 1 base, with 13 bases spanning the gap. CDR1 is SGHRS and CDR2 is YFSETQ in the germline V gene. The CDR3 loop reads CASSLPSAGSYNEQFF. CDR3 DNA sequence: TGCGCCAGCAGCTTACCGTCCGCAGGATCCTACAATGAGCAGTTCTTC.

The V and J genes are TRBV15 and TRBJ2-6, with 8 bases aligning to TRBD1. The germline V gene has CDR1 LNHNV and CDR2 YYDKDF (reference sequence). The CDR3 runs to 19 residues. V gave up 0 bases and J gave up 0 bases; unmatched junction bases: 7. As DNA, the CDR3 is TGTGCCACCAGCAGAGAGTCGACAGGGGCCCTCTCTGGGGCCAACGTCCTGACTTTC. Translating it yields CATSRESTGALSGANVLTF.

This clone has just one count. J is TRBJ2-3 and V is TRBV5-1, with 7 bases aligning to TRBD1. The junction had 4 bases not matched to a gene; V was cut back by 8 bases and J by 1 base. This CDR3 contains 13 residues. Germline V lookup: CDR1 SGHRS, CDR2 YFSETQ. Written as DNA, the CDR3 is TGCGCCAGTTCCGGGACAGGCACAGATACGCAGTATTTT. Protein: CASSGTGTDTQYF.